One and the same sample provided the 20 T cell receptor beta chains below, sequenced in a study of blood T cells in healthy people across ages. A second PCR, run for about 7 to 11 cycles, used a sample-barcoded 5' primer plus a J-beta primer mix. TCRdb recomputed calls from the 5' RACE reads with MiXCR, one row per CDR3 protein. The top ten hold 20% to 25% of the sample, which has some 920,000 distinct CDR3 sequences, around 54% seen once. Sequenced sample: blood. The receptors were gathered from a woman aged 55 to 70 in good health.

This clonotype has just a few counts. The CDR3 DNA reads TGTGCCAGCAGCTTAGTTCCGGGAGTCCCCTACGAGCAGTACTTC. Residues: CASSLVPGVPYEQYF. V and J are TRBV7-2 and TRBJ2-7; D might be TRBD2 (6 bases). The CDR3 runs to 15 residues. Germline CDR1 SGHTA, CDR2 FQGNSA. The V end was cut by 1 base, the J end by 2 bases, with 12 bases between.

This clonotype was seen once. The chain uses TRBV28 and TRBJ1-6, with a weak D call TRBD1 (5 bases). Trimming took off 1 base at V and 16 bases at J, with 26 bases between the two ends. The CDR3 contains 17 residues. Germline V CDR1 and CDR2: MDHEN, SYDVKM. The CDR3 reads CASSLLGGILQDAGLHF. CDR3 DNA: TGTGCCAGCAGTTTATTGGGGGGAATCCTCCAGGATGCCGGACTCCACTTT. Drawing the rest from reference TRBV28 and TRBJ1-6, the complete variable domain is DVKVTQSSRYLVKRTGEKVFLECVQDMDHENMFWYRQDPGLGLRLIYFSYDVKMKEKGDIPEGYSVSREKKERFSLILESASTNQTSMYLCASSLLGGILQDAGLHFGNGTRLTVT.

This clonotype was observed a handful of times. At one end, the junction sequence differs from germline, possibly due to a read error. The J gene is TRBJ2-3, the V gene TRBV27; D not certain. This CDR3 spans 14 amino acids. Germline V gene sequence: CDR1 MNHEY, CDR2 SMNVEV (reference sequence). CDR3 amino acids: CASSSLAGSDTQYF. The CDR3 DNA sequence: TGTGCCAGTAGTTCCTTAGCAGGCTCAGATACGCAGTATTTT.

The chain is built from TRBV20-1 and TRBJ2-1, with 9 bases lining up with TRBD2. The CDR3 consists of 17 residues. CDR1 and CDR2 (germline): DFQATT, SNEGSKA (reference sequence). CDR3 sequence (DNA): TGCAGGGCTTCGAGCCCCAAAGTAGCGGGAGAAACCAATGAGCAGTTCTTC. This gives the protein CRASSPKVAGETNEQFF.

This clonotype was picked up a small number of times. The V and J genes are TRBV7-2 and TRBJ2-2, with D unclear. CDR1 and CDR2 (germline): SGHTA, FQGNSA. This CDR3 is 13 amino acids long. The V gene lost 2 bases and the J gene lost 7 bases, with 8 bases spanning the gap. The CDR3 reads CASSLQVHGELFF. CDR3 coding DNA: TGTGCCAGCAGCTTACAGGTGCACGGGGAGCTGTTTTTT. The variable domain in full, completed from reference TRBV7-2 and TRBJ2-2, reads GAGVSQSPSNKVTEKGKDVELRCDPISGHTALYWYRQSLGQGLEFLIYFQGNSAPDKSGLPSDRFSAERTGGSVSTLTIQRTQQEDSAVYLCASSLQVHGELFFGEGSRLTVL.

The V call is TRBV5-1, the J call TRBJ2-5, with D uncertain. The CDR3 has 14 residues. CDR1 is SGHRS and CDR2 is YFSETQ in the germline V gene. The V end was cut by 1 base, the J end by 11 bases, with 18 bases between. CDR3 bases: TGCGCCAGCAGCTTGAAGGGCCTCTGGGGTGAGCAGTACTTC. It is translated as CASSLKGLWGEQYF.

The V call is TRBV20-1, the J call TRBJ1-5, with D unclear. Germline loops: CDR1 DFQATT, CDR2 SNEGSKA (reference sequence). The CDR3 is made up of 13 amino acids. V lost 3 bases, J lost 6 bases, and 12 bases lay in between. CDR3 sequence: CSARRESSQPQHF. The DNA for the CDR3 is TGCAGTGCTAGGAGAGAATCCAGTCAGCCCCAGCATTTT.

V usage is TRBV4-1 and J usage is TRBJ2-4; 11 bases are a match to TRBD2. The germline V gene encodes CDR1 MGHRA and CDR2 YSYEKL. V trimming: 5 bases; J trimming: 9 bases; junction bases outside the gene matches: 21. The CDR3 consists of 19 residues. The CDR3 spells CASSEGLAALPSQRGIQYF. CDR3 DNA: TGCGCCAGCAGCGAGGGACTAGCGGCCCTTCCCAGCCAAAGGGGCATTCAGTACTTC.

The rearrangement uses TRBV28 and TRBJ2-4; 7 nucleotides align to TRBD2. CDR3 length: 14 amino acids. Germline V lookup: CDR1 MDHEN, CDR2 SYDVKM. Trimming took 5 bases from V and 2 from J; bases not matched to a gene: 3. The CDR3 coding sequence is TGTGCCAGCAGTACTAGCGCTCCCAAAAACATTCAGTACTTC. Protein: CASSTSAPKNIQYF.

The chain employs TRBV20-1 and TRBJ2-5, with 14 positions matching TRBD2. CDR1 and CDR2 from the germline V gene are DFQATT and SNEGSKA (reference sequence). The junction had 7 bases not matched to a gene; V was cut back by 6 bases and J by 4 bases. The CDR3 runs to 15 residues. CDR3 region: CSAVLTSGRAETQYF. CDR3 sequence (DNA): TGCAGTGCGGTTCTGACTAGCGGGAGGGCAGAGACCCAGTACTTC.

The chain couples TRBV10-3 to TRBJ2-7; D remains unclear. V was pared by 4 bases and J by 2 bases, with 12 bases between. Germline V gene lookup returns CDR1 ENHRY and CDR2 SYGVKD. The CDR3 loop spans 14 amino acids. CDR3 sequence (DNA): TGTGCCATCAGTGGAATGATAGAGCCCTACGAGCAGTACTTC. It is translated as CAISGMIEPYEQYF.

This clonotype has just one count. The chain is built from TRBV4-2 and TRBJ2-1; D call uncertain. This CDR3 is built from 16 residues. Trimming removed 0 bases from V and 4 bases from J, with 13 bases in between. Germline assignment: CDR1 LGHNA and CDR2 YNFKEQ. CDR3 in amino acids: CASSQDSPGSYNEQFF. The CDR3 coding sequence is TGTGCCAGCAGCCAAGATTCCCCCGGATCATACAATGAGCAGTTCTTC.

This clonotype was found a few times. The chain links TRBV29-1 to TRBJ2-3; no reliable D call. This CDR3 has 14 residues. V shed 8 bases and J shed 2 bases, with 17 bases lying between them. CDR1 SQVTM and CDR2 ANQGSEA come from the germline V gene. CDR3 sequence: CSTTRAEPTDTQYF. For the CDR3, the DNA is TGCAGCACCACCCGGGCAGAGCCCACAGATACGCAGTATTTT.

The V and J genes are TRBV7-2 and TRBJ2-1; TRBD2 is a possible D gene (5 bases). The better agreement between TRBJ2-5 and the DNA end casts doubt on the J call. The CDR3 extends over 14 amino acids. Germline CDR1 SGHTA, CDR2 FQGNSA. DNA of the CDR3: TGTGCCAGCAGCTTAGTACCGGGGCAAGAGACCCAGTACTTC. It yields the protein CASSLVPGQETQYF.

This clonotype came up a few times. CDR3 DNA: TGTGCCAGCAGCTTAGGCCTAGCGGGTGCCAAAAACATTCAGTACTTC. The encoded protein is CASSLGLAGAKNIQYF. The J gene is TRBJ2-4, the V gene TRBV11-2, with 8 nucleotides matching TRBD2. Per germline, CDR1 SGHAT and CDR2 FQNNGV. J lost 1 base, V lost 1 base, and 3 bases had no gene match. The CDR3 totals 16 residues.

V and J are TRBV29-1 and TRBJ2-1; 7 bases line up with TRBD1. V was clipped by 5 bases and J by 6 bases; unmatched bases: 13. Germline values: CDR1 SQVTM, CDR2 ANQGSEA. This CDR3 contains 15 residues. This CDR3 reads CSVRLRDSHINEQFF. CDR3 bases: TGCAGCGTTAGACTCCGGGACAGTCATATCAATGAGCAGTTCTTC.

V gene TRBV20-1 combines with J gene TRBJ2-5; D perhaps matches TRBD2 (6 bases). Between the trimmed V and J ends, which lost 5 bases and 2 bases, there was a span of 12 bases. Germline lookup yields CDR1 DFQATT and CDR2 SNEGSKA (reference sequence). This CDR3 region has 13 residues. In nucleotides, the CDR3 is TGCAGTGCTGTGTCCGGGGGTCAAGAGACCCAGTACTTC. Amino acid sequence: CSAVSGGQETQYF.

The chain has TRBV28 and TRBJ2-5; D is ambiguous. The germline V gene has CDR1 MDHEN and CDR2 SYDVKM. The CDR3 extends over 13 amino acids. V was clipped by 5 bases and J by 11 bases, with 18 bases between them. The CDR3 loop is CASSVGGRSEQYF. In DNA, the CDR3 is TGTGCCAGCAGTGTAGGTGGCAGAAGTGAGCAGTACTTC.

This clonotype was counted only a few times. The genes are TRBV7-3 and TRBJ1-6; D uncertain. The V end was cut by 5 bases, the J end by 14 bases, with 16 bases between. The germline V gene encodes CDR1 SGHTA and CDR2 FQGTGA. This CDR3 comprises 13 residues. The DNA of the CDR3 is TGTGCCAGCAGCACGAAGCCAGGCACAGCCCTCCACTTT. This sequence encodes CASSTKPGTALHF. The entire variable domain, with the rest obtained from reference TRBV7-3 and TRBJ1-6, is as follows: GAGVSQTPSNKVTEKGKYVELRCDPISGHTALYWYRQSLGQGPEFLIYFQGTGAADDSGLPNDRFFAVRPEGSVSTLKIQRTERGDSAVYLCASSTKPGTALHFGNGTRLTVT.

The chain couples TRBV5-5 to TRBJ2-7, with unresolved D. CDR1 and CDR2 (germline): SGHKS, YYEKEE (reference sequence). V lost 0 bases and J 1 base, leaving 11 bases between the germline ends. This CDR3 comprises 15 residues. CDR3 nucleotides: TGTGCCAGCAGCTTGGAGGCTTTTGTGTCCTACGAGCAGTACTTC. Amino acids: CASSLEAFVSYEQYF.